This T cell receptor (beta chain) was documented in a study of cytomegalovirus exposure and HLA in healthy donors. Regarding the study as a whole: Later work showed greater clonal expansion in HLA-associated TCR beta chains than in equally common others.

It was with 60 Vbeta and 13 Jbeta primers that the PCR ran. Sequencing used immunoSEQ multiplex PCR; TCRdb keeps in-frame clones, though not all of them. Among approximately 140,000 clones listed, roughly 83% were seen once. This clone was seen a handful of times. Its specificity is not known. V lost 4 bases to trimming and J lost 7 bases; unmatched junction nucleotides: 10. Germline CDR1 MNHEY, CDR2 SMNVEV (reference sequence). The CDR3 totals 15 residues. Specimen: PBMCs. V and J are TRBV27 and TRBJ1-5, with 7 bases that match TRBD1. This receptor was identified in a human donor in good health. The CDR3 nucleotides are TGTGCCAGCAGTTCCGACAGGGTTTTGGCACAGCCCCAGCATTTT. Amino acid sequence: CASSSDRVLAQPQHF.